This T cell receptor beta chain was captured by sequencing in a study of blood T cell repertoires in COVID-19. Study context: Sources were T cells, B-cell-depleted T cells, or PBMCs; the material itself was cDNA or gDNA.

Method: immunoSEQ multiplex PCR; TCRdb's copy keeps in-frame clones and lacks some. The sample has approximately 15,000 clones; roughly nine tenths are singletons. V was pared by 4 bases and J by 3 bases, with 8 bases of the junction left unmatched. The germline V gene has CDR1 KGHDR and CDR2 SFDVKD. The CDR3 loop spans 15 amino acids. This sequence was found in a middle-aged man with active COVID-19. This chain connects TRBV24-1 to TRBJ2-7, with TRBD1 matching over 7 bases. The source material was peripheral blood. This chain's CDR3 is CATSDSGTVVYEQYF. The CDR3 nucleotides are TGTGCCACCAGTGACTCCGGGACAGTTGTCTACGAGCAGTACTTC.